The 26 T cell receptor beta chains below come from one sample, sequenced in a study of molecular identifiers for immune sequencing clone quantification. TCRdb redid the calling of the PCR reads with MiXCR, one entry per CDR3 protein. The sample carries about 86,000 distinct CDR3 sequences, about 23% recorded once. The sequenced sample consisted of naive CD8+ T cells from blood, with Jurkat cell RNA spiked in. The subset is: FACS-sorted CD8+CD4-CCR7+CD45RA+ naive T cells. The receptors were gathered from a human donor in good health. Some libraries in this study had Jurkat cell RNA spiked in.

This clonotype was seen a handful of times. The DNA of the CDR3 is TGTGCCAGCAGTGACTGGTCGGAGAAACAAGAGACCCAGTACTTC. It codes for CASSDWSEKQETQYF. The chain employs TRBV6-4 and TRBJ2-5; D remains unclear. CDR3 size: 15 residues. The germline CDR1 and CDR2 sequences are MRHNA and SNTAGT. Trimming removed 1 base at V and 2 bases at J, with 11 bases between.

The chain links TRBV11-2 to TRBJ2-2; 8 bases match TRBD1. The V gene end was trimmed by 8 bases and the J gene end by 6 bases; junction bases not matched to a gene: 8. The CDR3 sequence is 14 residues long. Per germline, CDR1 SGHAT and CDR2 FQNNGV. CDR3 amino acids: CASGQGGASGELFF. CDR3 nucleotide sequence: TGTGCCAGCGGACAGGGCGGAGCGTCCGGGGAGCTGTTTTTT.

A word on this clonotype: It may be a read error: a sequence one base away is much more abundant. The J gene is TRBJ1-2, the V gene TRBV9; D call uncertain. Germline CDR1 SGDLS, CDR2 YYNGEE. CDR3 length: 12 residues. V lost 4 bases to trimming and J lost 6 bases, with 10 bases between them. The DNA for the CDR3 is TGTGCCAGCAGCCCGAGTACCGATGGCTACACCTTC. It specifies CASSPSTDGYTF. Using reference TRBV9 and TRBJ1-2 for the parts outside the CDR3, the full variable domain is DSGVTQTPKHLITATGQRVTLRCSPRSGDLSVYWYQQSLDQGLQFLIQYYNGEERAKGNILERFSAQQFPDLHSELNLSSLELGDSALYFCASSPSTDGYTFGSGTRLTVV.

Note on this clonotype: The CDR3 ends on some other residue instead of the conserved phenylalanine or tryptophan, so this is likely a read error. No DNA is shown, since the ends of the CDR3 on it are uncertain; the CDR3 is the one TCRdb lists. The chain is built from TRBV7-3 and TRBJ1-1. The CDR3 is 13 residues long, counting both termini. The germline V gene encodes CDR1 SGHTA and CDR2 FQGTGA. The CDR3 sequence is CASSSSDQGETFL.

Written as DNA, the CDR3 is TGTGCCAGCAGTTTTTTAACAGGGAGGAACAATCAGCCCCAGCATTTT. It is translated as CASSFLTGRNNQPQHF. The rearrangement joins TRBV27 to TRBJ1-5; possibly TRBD1 for D (6 bases). The V end lost 3 bases, the J end lost 3 bases, and 15 bases lay between the germline ends. Germline CDR1 MNHEY, CDR2 SMNVEV (reference sequence). The CDR3 has 16 residues.

This clonotype came up many times. This chain uses TRBV4-1 with TRBJ1-1; TRBD1 matches 8 bases. Germline V lookup: CDR1 MGHRA, CDR2 YSYEKL. This CDR3 region has 14 residues. V lost 0 bases to trimming and J lost 10 bases; unmatched junction nucleotides: 7. DNA of the CDR3: TGCGCCAGCAGCCAAGATATGACAGGGGAGGGAGCTTTCTTT. Amino acid sequence: CASSQDMTGEGAFF.

This chain uses TRBV5-1 with TRBJ1-1; D unclear. This CDR3 has 12 residues. Between the trimmed V and J ends, which lost 0 bases and 6 bases, there was a span of 6 bases. Germline V CDR1 and CDR2: SGHRS, YFSETQ. The CDR3 here is CASSLGIPEAFF. The CDR3 DNA reads as TGCGCCAGCAGCTTGGGTATCCCTGAAGCTTTCTTT.

This clonotype has only one observation. Being one base from a much bigger clone, this may be a read error. V and J are TRBV7-9 and TRBJ2-7, with unresolved D. The CDR3 runs to 12 residues. Germline V gives CDR1 SEHNR, CDR2 FQNEAQ (reference sequence). V lost 5 bases, J lost 9 bases, and 14 bases lay in between. The CDR3, as DNA: TGTGCCAGCAGCCTAGGGCATGACGCGCAGTACTTC. This translates into CASSLGHDAQYF.

This clonotype was counted many times. The rearrangement joins TRBV29-1 to TRBJ1-1; a possible D gene is TRBD1 (5 bases). V was trimmed by 5 bases and J by 5 bases, leaving 12 bases between them. The CDR3 runs 12 residues. Germline lookup yields CDR1 SQVTM and CDR2 ANQGSEA. CDR3 nucleotide sequence: TGCAGCGTTCTGAGGGGATCAACTGAAGCTTTCTTT. Protein: CSVLRGSTEAFF. The entire variable domain, with the rest obtained from reference TRBV29-1 and TRBJ1-1, is as follows: SAVISQKPSRDICQRGTSLTIQCQVDSQVTMMFWYRQQPGQSLTLIATANQGSEATYESGFVIDKFPISRPNLTFSTLTVSNMSPEDSSIYLCSVLRGSTEAFFGQGTRLTVV.

In the case of this clonotype: A much larger clone differs from this one at a single base, so this may be a read error. This sequence joins TRBV6-1 and TRBJ2-3, with TRBD2 matching 7 bases. CDR1 and CDR2 from the germline V gene are MNHNS and SASEGT. J was trimmed by 2 bases and V by 10 bases; bases with no gene match: 12. The CDR3 covers 15 residues. Here the CDR3 DNA reads TGTGCCACAACGGCCGGGAGGCACAACACAGATACGCAGTATTTT. Translating it yields CATTAGRHNTDTQYF.

This clonotype was observed many times. The chain uses TRBV29-1 and TRBJ2-1, with 10 bases aligning to TRBD2. Germline loops: CDR1 SQVTM, CDR2 ANQGSEA. Losses at the gene ends were 2 bases for V and 0 bases for J; bases not matched to a gene: 1. This CDR3 has 15 amino acids. This chain's CDR3 is CSVESGRASYNEQFF. CDR3 nucleotides: TGCAGCGTTGAAAGCGGGAGGGCCTCCTACAATGAGCAGTTCTTC.

This chain uses TRBV16 with TRBJ2-7; unclear D gene. The germline V and J ends were trimmed by 2 bases and 0 bases, with 11 bases remaining between them. The CDR3 contains 15 residues. Germline-derived CDR1 and CDR2 are KGHSY and FQNENV. CDR3 bases: TGTGCCAGCAGCCAAAACCTCGGATACTCCTACGAGCAGTACTTC. It yields the protein CASSQNLGYSYEQYF.

This rearrangement joins TRBV10-2 to TRBJ2-1; the match to TRBD2 covers 7 bases. This CDR3 has 17 residues. The V gene's germline CDR1 is WSHSY and CDR2 SAAADI. V shed 6 bases, J shed 4 bases, and the junction held 15 bases outside the gene matches. The CDR3: CASRPAGGAGTYNEQFF. The DNA of the CDR3 is TGCGCCAGCAGACCCGCTGGCGGAGCGGGAACGTACAATGAGCAGTTCTTC.

This clonotype was seen ten or more times. This chain uses TRBV13 with TRBJ2-6; D is ambiguous. The length of the CDR3 is 13 residues. CDR1 is PRHDT and CDR2 is FYEKMQ in the germline V gene (reference sequence). V was shortened by 3 bases and J by 10 bases, with 10 bases between the two germline ends. Here the CDR3 reads CASSLESSNVLTF. The DNA of the CDR3 is TGTGCCAGCAGCTTGGAATCCTCGAACGTCCTGACTTTC. The variable domain in full, completed from reference TRBV13 and TRBJ2-6, reads AAGVIQSPRHLIKEKRETATLKCYPIPRHDTVYWYQQGPGQDPQFLISFYEKMQSDKGSIPDRFSAQQFSDYHSELNMSSLELGDSALYFCASSLESSNVLTFGAGSRLTVL.

This clonotype was recorded at least ten times. The chain combines TRBV12-3 or TRBV12-4 with TRBJ2-5; D is tentatively TRBD1 or TRBD2 (7 bases each). V lost 4 bases, J lost 2 bases, and 14 bases lay in between. The CDR3 is 15 amino acids. This CDR3 reads CASSWPQGGQETQYF. The CDR3 nucleotides read TGTGCCAGCAGTTGGCCCCAGGGGGGGCAAGAGACCCAGTACTTC.

The chain carries TRBV6-2 or TRBV6-3 and TRBJ1-5, with unresolved D. Per the germline V gene, CDR1 is MNHEY and CDR2 is SVGEGT. CDR3 length equals 13 residues. CDR3 sequence (DNA): TGTATTAGCAGCTGGCGGGAGAGGCAGCCCCAGCATTTT. Translated: CISSWRERQPQHF.

This clonotype was observed a few times. V is TRBV29-1 and J is TRBJ1-2; 8 bases agree with TRBD1. Germline loops: CDR1 SQVTM, CDR2 ANQGSEA. CDR3 length: 15 residues. V lost 2 bases and J lost 4; bases outside the gene matches: 9. In DNA form, the CDR3 reads TGCAGCGTTGAACCGATCACGGACAGGGTCTATGGCTACACCTTC. This translates into CSVEPITDRVYGYTF.

Note on this clonotype: This may arise from a read error, as a much more abundant clone is one base away. J is TRBJ2-6 and V is TRBV12-3 or TRBV12-4; D is undetermined. V was trimmed by 4 bases and J by 6 bases, leaving 4 bases between them. The CDR3 loop spans 12 amino acids. The CDR3 DNA follows: TGTGCCAGCAGTTGTACGGCCAACGTCCTGACTTTC. It codes for CASSCTANVLTF.

The sample holds many counts of this clonotype. The rearrangement uses TRBV4-3 and TRBJ2-7; 10 nucleotides match TRBD2. Looked up from germline, CDR1 is LGHNA and CDR2 is YSLEER. V dropped 0 bases and J dropped 4; count of bases not matched to a gene: 3. The CDR3 spans 15 residues. In DNA, the CDR3 is TGCGCCAGCAGCCAAGAGGCTAGCGGGAGATACGAGCAGTACTTC. It encodes CASSQEASGRYEQYF.

The J gene is TRBJ2-2, the V gene TRBV5-1; no definite D call. V was clipped by 7 bases and J by 3 bases, with 10 bases between them. The length of the CDR3 is 13 residues. Germline lookup yields CDR1 SGHRS and CDR2 YFSETQ. CDR3: CASYFFYTGELFF. CDR3 nucleotides: TGCGCCAGCTATTTTTTCTACACCGGGGAGCTGTTTTTT.

A single count supports this clonotype. With a much larger clone just one base away, this may be a read error. The chain has TRBV7-2 and TRBJ2-7; the match to TRBD2 covers 10 bases. Germline values: CDR1 SGHTA, CDR2 FQGNSA. The CDR3 spans 16 residues. The CDR3 protein is CASSSTSGIDSYQQYF. CDR3 sequence (DNA): TGTGCCAGCAGCTCCACTAGCGGGATAGACTCCTACCAGCAGTACTTC.

At least ten counts were recorded for this clonotype. The chain joins TRBV4-1 to TRBJ2-7; no reliable D call. V lost 2 bases, J lost 4 bases, and 12 bases lay in between. The CDR3 runs to 14 residues. CDR1 and CDR2 (germline): MGHRA, YSYEKL. The CDR3 coding sequence is TGCGCCAGCAGCCAATCCTTCCCCGGGTACGAGCAGTACTTC. It yields the protein CASSQSFPGYEQYF.

This clonotype came up many times. This sequence joins TRBV29-1 and TRBJ2-7, with TRBD2 matching over 8 bases. The CDR3 is 15 residues long. Germline V CDR1 and CDR2: SQVTM, ANQGSEA. V lost 2 bases and J lost 4; bases outside the gene matches: 10. The CDR3 sequence is CSVELGTSGVYEQYF. CDR3 DNA sequence: TGCAGCGTTGAACTTGGAACTAGCGGAGTATACGAGCAGTACTTC.

In its sample, this clonotype was seen a few times. J is TRBJ2-6 and V is TRBV20-1, with 8 bases fitting TRBD1. CDR1 and CDR2 (germline): DFQATT, SNEGSKA (reference sequence). CDR3 size: 16 residues. V lost 2 bases, J lost 3 bases, and 6 bases stayed unmatched. The CDR3 sequence is CSARQDRVDGANVLTF. The CDR3 DNA is TGCAGTGCTAGACAGGACAGGGTCGATGGGGCCAACGTCCTGACTTTC.

This clonotype was counted only a few times. J is TRBJ1-2 and V is TRBV7-9; unclear D gene. V lost 1 base and J lost 5, with 8 bases in between. This CDR3 region has 13 residues. Germline CDR1 SEHNR, CDR2 FQNEAQ (reference sequence). CDR3 DNA sequence: TGTGCCAGCAGCTTAGAAAGTATTTATGGCTACACCTTC. Translating gives CASSLESIYGYTF.

The chain is built from TRBV27 and TRBJ1-3; D may be TRBD1 (6 bases). Germline CDR1 and CDR2: MNHEY and SMNVEV (reference sequence). V shed 2 bases and J shed 4 bases, with 9 bases lying between them. The CDR3 runs to 14 residues. The CDR3 loop is CASSLGGSGNTIYF. CDR3 coding DNA: TGTGCCAGCAGTTTAGGGGGCAGCGGAAACACCATATATTTT.